This TCR beta chain was retrieved from a study of T cell responses to AZD1222 COVID-19 vaccine (dated by TCRdb to about 2021). For the wider study: Because spike-specific TCR depth and breadth did not differ between the two schedules, AZD1222 recipients who got a second dose at roughly 4 weeks were pooled with those who got a second dose at roughly 12 weeks. TCR sequencing was performed for some 250 trial participants, of whom 200 to 210 were given two doses of AZD1222 and some 25 were given two doses of MenACWY control vaccine. Enrollment into the trials was organized by age into subgroups of 18-55, 56-69 and 70-plus years, and those subgroups contained roughly 160, 29 and 62 TCR-sequenced participants, respectively. Overall study outcomes, separate from this receptor: Participants were mostly white British, with more females than males. The authors suggested clonal diversity may have been underestimated. No day 14 peak-response samples were available, so repertoires were characterized only after the peak T cell response. Epitopes outside the regions mutated in the B.1.351 and B.1.1.7 variants were reportedly recognized by nearly half of the unique spike-specific TCRs. Only five or six AZD1222 recipients were SARS-CoV-2 seropositive at baseline, limiting conclusions about previously exposed vaccinees. CD4 TCRs associated with the vaccine covered the entire spike protein, and the dominant responses were in regions 160-218 and 743-854. After two AZD1222 doses, both the breadth and the depth of spike-specific TCRs were significantly higher than at day 0 and than in MenACWY recipients. In the small 56-69-year group, the increase in depth fell short of significance, most likely because of low power.

Per the publication, the time point label means: baseline before first vaccination. Vaccinee samples came from UK trials COV001 and COV002, including a single-blind randomized controlled phase 2/3 trial of AZD1222 (ChAdOx1 nCoV-19) in healthy adults. Trial participant PBMC samples were collected at day 0 and day 28 after the second dose for TCRbeta chain sequencing. Its CDR3 holds 13 amino acids, cysteine through phenylalanine. Here the CDR3 DNA is all that survives: 39 bases in frame from base 1. From a lookup of the germline V gene, CDR1 and CDR2 are LGHNA and YNFKEQ. V was cut back by 9 bases and J by 6 bases, leaving a gap of 16 bases between them. To note about this clone: Its recognized antigen is unknown. Base qualities are not recorded, but no much larger clone differs from it by a single base.

The CDR3 regions of human TCRbeta chains were analyzed by immunosequencing. The paper's data handling went like this. Repertoire TCRs were matched against a reference library of SARS-CoV-2-specific TCRs generated with the MIRA antigen-specificity platform. Breadth was defined as the fraction of unique TCRs that were SARS-CoV-2-associated. Depth was defined as the fraction of total T cells that were SARS-CoV-2-associated. Using the MIRA data, every spike-specific TCR was mapped to the spike region that the TCR reacted to and assigned to either a CD4 or a CD8 class. Log10-transformed breadth and depth values were compared by one-way ANOVA with Sidak's multiple comparisons tests. TCRdb re-hosts the immuneACCESS table, in-frame sequences only. Its copies lack some clones; in the studies checked, an unresolved V gene accounts for under half of them, and the cause for the rest is not known. That table furnishes V, J and clone size, whereas the DNA furnished D and trimming. The sample profile shows some 120,000 clones; 88% of them were found once. The top ten clonotypes cover about 10% of the sample.

Here the sequenced sample was peripheral blood, taken on day 0 of AZD1222 vaccination. The source is an adult in good health. The sequence links TRBV4-2 to TRBJ2-3, with the D assignment possibly TRBD1 or TRBD2, given 5 matching bases for each. The CDR3 loop reads CASHTGTSDTQYF. At the DNA level, the sequence is TGTGCCAGTCACACCGGGACGTCGGATACGCAGTATTTT.